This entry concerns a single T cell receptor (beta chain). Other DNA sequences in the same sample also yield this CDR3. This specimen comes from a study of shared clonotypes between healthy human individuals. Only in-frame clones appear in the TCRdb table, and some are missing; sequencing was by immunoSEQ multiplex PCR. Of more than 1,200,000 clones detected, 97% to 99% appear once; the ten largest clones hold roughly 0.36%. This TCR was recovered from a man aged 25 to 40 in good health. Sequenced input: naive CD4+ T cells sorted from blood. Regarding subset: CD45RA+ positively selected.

For the CDR3, the DNA is TGTGCCAGCAGCTTAGATGGATACGAGCAGTACTTC. The encoded protein is CASSLDGYEQYF. This rearrangement joins TRBV11-3 to TRBJ2-7; D unclear. Germline CDR1 SGHNT, CDR2 YENEEA. Trimming left V 0 bases short and J 4 bases short, with 4 bases between. The CDR3 spans 12 residues.